The 5 T cell receptor beta chains below all came from one sample that was sequenced in a study of blood T cell repertoires in COVID-19. TCRdb keeps only in-frame clones here, not all; method: immunoSEQ multiplex PCR. The sample yields 150,000 to 200,000 clones, more than 75% seen once. The sequencing sample was made of peripheral blood. Receptors were obtained from a man aged 40-49 years with acute or convalescent COVID-19.

The genes are TRBV30 and TRBJ1-3, with TRBD1 matching over 7 bases. This CDR3 is built from 17 residues. Germline CDR1 GTSNPN, CDR2 SVGIG (reference sequence). V dropped 4 bases and J dropped 1; count of bases not matched to a gene: 13. The CDR3 DNA is TGTGCCTGGACACCACGACAGGGAAGAACTTCTGGAAACACCATATATTTT. Translation: CAWTPRQGRTSGNTIYF.

This rearrangement joins TRBV12-5 to TRBJ1-1, with D perhaps TRBD1 (5 bases). Germline CDR1 LGHNT, CDR2 FRNRAP. The CDR3 consists of 15 residues. Trimming pared 6 bases from V and 0 bases from J, leaving 14 bases between. CDR3 DNA sequence: TGTGCTAGTGGATCGACAGAGTACATGAACACTGAAGCTTTCTTT. Translating it yields CASGSTEYMNTEAFF.

This clone was observed a single time. This rearrangement joins TRBV4-1 to TRBJ1-3; 9 nucleotides match TRBD1. V lost 5 bases, J lost 3 bases, and 2 bases stayed unmatched. CDR3 size: 14 residues. CDR1 is MGHRA and CDR2 is YSYEKL in the germline V gene. The CDR3 here is CASSMTGGGNTIYF. The CDR3 nucleotides are TGCGCCAGCAGCATGACAGGGGGTGGAAACACCATATATTTT.

The V gene is TRBV29-1, the J gene TRBJ2-3; TRBD1 aligns across 8 bases. Germline trimming cut 4 bases from V and 4 bases from J; bases unmatched to any gene: 10. The CDR3 is made up of 15 amino acids. CDR1 and CDR2 from the germline V gene are SQVTM and ANQGSEA. The CDR3 loop reads CSVANWAGGPDTQYF. As DNA, the CDR3 is TGCAGCGTTGCGAATTGGGCAGGGGGCCCAGATACGCAGTATTTT.

This clone has a handful of counts. V is TRBV2 and J is TRBJ1-5; D perhaps matches TRBD1 (5 bases). The CDR3 contains 15 residues. With 6 bases removed from V and 3 bases from J, the gap between germline ends came to 15 bases. Looked up from germline, CDR1 is SNHLY and CDR2 is FYNNEI. The CDR3 region is CASRLTDSFNQPQHF. CDR3 coding DNA: TGTGCCAGCAGATTAACAGACAGTTTCAATCAGCCCCAGCATTTT.